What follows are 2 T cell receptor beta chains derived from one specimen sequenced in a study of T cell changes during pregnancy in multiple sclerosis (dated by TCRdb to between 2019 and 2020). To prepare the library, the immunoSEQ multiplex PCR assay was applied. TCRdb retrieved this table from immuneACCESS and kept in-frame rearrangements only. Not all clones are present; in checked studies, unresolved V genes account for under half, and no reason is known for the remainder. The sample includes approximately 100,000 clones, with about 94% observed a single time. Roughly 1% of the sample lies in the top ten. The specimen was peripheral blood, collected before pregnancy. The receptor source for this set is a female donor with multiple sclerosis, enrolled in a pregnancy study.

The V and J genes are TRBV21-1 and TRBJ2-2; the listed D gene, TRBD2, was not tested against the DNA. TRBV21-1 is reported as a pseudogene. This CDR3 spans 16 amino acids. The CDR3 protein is CASSSERERTTGELFF. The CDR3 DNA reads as TGTGCCAGCAGCTCCGAAAGGGAACGGACTACCGGGGAGCTGTTTTTT.

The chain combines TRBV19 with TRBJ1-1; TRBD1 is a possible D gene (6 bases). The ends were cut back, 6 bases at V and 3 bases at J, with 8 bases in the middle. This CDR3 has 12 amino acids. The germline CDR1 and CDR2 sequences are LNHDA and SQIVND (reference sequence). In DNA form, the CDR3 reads TGTGCCAGTAGCCAGGGGCACACTGAAGCTTTCTTT. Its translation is CASSQGHTEAFF.